This entry lists 30 T cell receptor beta chains sequenced from one sample in a study of blood T cell repertoires in COVID-19 (dated by TCRdb to the early 2020s). Library method: the immunoSEQ multiplex PCR assay. As stored in TCRdb, this immuneACCESS dataset retains in-frame rearrangements with V and J assigned. A fraction of the clones does not appear; measured against another copy, unresolved V genes explain less than half of the discrepancy, and the remainder lacks a known reason. In all, the sample holds approximately 310,000 clones, and around 87% of those were seen once. The ten biggest clones cover 6.5% to 9.5% of the sample. Specimen: peripheral blood. The receptor source for this set is a woman in her fifties or sixties who had recovered from COVID-19.

The V and J genes are TRBV27 and TRBJ1-4; 7 bases agree with TRBD1. The CDR3 has 15 residues. Germline CDR1 is MNHEY and CDR2 is SMNVEV (reference sequence). The V gene end was trimmed by 5 bases and the J gene end by 8 bases; junction bases not matched to a gene: 11. The CDR3 loop is CASSIRQGIREKLFF. CDR3 sequence (DNA): TGTGCCAGCAGTATAAGACAGGGAATTCGAGAAAAACTGTTTTTT.

This clone appeared a few times. The CDR3 DNA is TGTGCCAGCAGCTTCCCCCGGGACAGGCAGTACTTC. Its translation is CASSFPRDRQYF. The rearrangement links TRBV7-9 to TRBJ2-7; TRBD1 matches at 7 bases. The CDR3 has 12 amino acids. In germline, CDR1 is SEHNR, CDR2 FQNEAQ (reference sequence). The V and J ends lost 3 bases and 9 bases, in that order; junction bases with no gene match: 5.

V usage is TRBV10-3 and J usage is TRBJ2-5, with 9 positions matching TRBD1. Germline loops: CDR1 ENHRY, CDR2 SYGVKD. Trimming took 5 bases from V and 3 from J; bases not matched to a gene: 10. This CDR3 comprises 16 residues. The CDR3 protein is CAISHTGTGTEETQYF. The CDR3 region has the DNA TGTGCCATCAGTCATACCGGGACAGGGACGGAAGAGACCCAGTACTTC.

The chain carries TRBV30 and TRBJ2-1, with 13 bases that match TRBD2. CDR1 GTSNPN and CDR2 SVGIG come from the germline V gene (reference sequence). J was trimmed by 10 bases and V by 4 bases; bases with no gene match: 10. This CDR3 is 15 amino acids long. CDR3 bases: TGTGCCTGGAAGCGCCCACTAGCGGGAGGGCCGGAGCAGTTCTTC. Translating it yields CAWKRPLAGGPEQFF.

Only one count was recorded for this clone. The gene calls are TRBV7-9 and TRBJ1-1; 11 bases are a match to TRBD1. Germline V gene sequence: CDR1 SEHNR, CDR2 FQNEAQ (reference sequence). The CDR3 is 16 residues long. The trim removed 2 bases at V and 4 bases at J, leaving 6 bases unmatched. The CDR3 reads CASSLSGTGGLTEAFF. The CDR3 DNA reads as TGTGCCAGCAGCTTATCAGGGACAGGGGGTCTCACTGAAGCTTTCTTT.

CDR3: CASSIDRQATTLQETQYF. The CDR3 nucleotides are TGTGCCAGTAGTATAGATCGGCAGGCGACTACCCTCCAAGAGACCCAGTACTTC. The V gene is TRBV19, the J gene TRBJ2-5, with D possibly being TRBD2 (5 bases). The CDR3 extends over 18 amino acids. The germline CDR1 and CDR2 sequences are LNHDA and SQIVND (reference sequence). With 0 bases removed from V and 1 base from J, the gap between germline ends came to 18 bases.

The chain joins TRBV19 to TRBJ2-1; 8 bases align to TRBD2. Germline lookup yields CDR1 LNHDA and CDR2 SQIVND (reference sequence). Trimming at V came to 9 bases and at J to 6 bases, leaving 10 bases not matched to a gene. The CDR3 has 14 amino acids. The CDR3 loop is CASGSGGRGNEQFF. CDR3 DNA sequence: TGTGCCAGCGGGAGCGGGGGTCGGGGCAATGAGCAGTTCTTC.

The genes are TRBV28 and TRBJ2-7; no clear D gene. This CDR3 contains 13 residues. Deletions cut 6 bases from V and 3 bases from J, with 12 bases between. Germline CDR1 and CDR2: MDHEN and SYDVKM. The CDR3, as DNA: TGTGCCAGCAGGACCAGTAGCAGCTACGAGCAGTACTTC. Translated: CASRTSSSYEQYF.

This chain links TRBV15 with TRBJ1-1; D is ambiguous. V was cut by 0 bases and J by 1 base, with 9 bases left in between. CDR1 is LNHNV and CDR2 is YYDKDF in the germline V gene (reference sequence). The CDR3 has 15 residues. In DNA, the CDR3 is TGTGCCACCAGCAGAGAATACTCCCAGAACACTGAAGCTTTCTTT. This sequence encodes CATSREYSQNTEAFF.

V and J are TRBV7-9 and TRBJ2-2, with a weak D call TRBD2 (7 bases). The CDR3 runs to 17 residues. CDR1 is SEHNR, CDR2 FQNEAQ, per germline (reference sequence). The V end lost 5 bases, the J end lost 5 bases, and 21 bases lay between the germline ends. CDR3 sequence reads: CASSLPLGGGQTGELFF. The CDR3 nucleotides are TGTGCCAGCAGCCTCCCCTTGGGGGGGGGCCAAACCGGGGAGCTGTTTTTT.

This chain joins TRBV27 and TRBJ2-2, with 7 bases that match TRBD1. This CDR3 contains 14 residues. Germline-derived CDR1 and CDR2 are MNHEY and SMNVEV (reference sequence). J gave up 8 bases and V 3 bases, and 6 bases lay outside the gene matches. CDR3 amino acids: CASSLGQPLGELFF. The CDR3 nucleotides read TGTGCCAGCAGTTTGGGACAGCCCCTGGGGGAGCTGTTTTTT.

This chain joins TRBV10-2 and TRBJ2-1, with 7 positions matching TRBD2. Germline assignment: CDR1 WSHSY and CDR2 SAAADI. CDR3 size: 14 residues. The V segment lost 7 bases and the J segment 5 bases; nucleotides outside the gene matches: 8. The CDR3 sequence: CASTWSGEHNEQFF. For the CDR3, the DNA is TGCGCCAGCACTTGGAGCGGGGAGCACAATGAGCAGTTCTTC.

The J gene is TRBJ2-7, the V gene TRBV11-2, with 8 positions matching TRBD2. CDR3 length equals 18 residues. Germline CDR1 and CDR2: SGHAT and FQNNGV. The J segment lost 0 bases and the V segment lost 5 bases, leaving 15 bases of the junction unmatched. This CDR3 reads CASSRLVAGPTSSYEQYF. DNA for the CDR3: TGTGCCAGCAGCCGCCTGGTAGCGGGACCAACTAGCTCCTACGAGCAGTACTTC.

The chain links TRBV6-6 to TRBJ1-1; weak D call: TRBD1 (6 bases). V lost 8 bases and J lost 1, with 14 bases in between. The V gene's germline CDR1 is MNHNY and CDR2 SVGAGI (reference sequence). CDR3 length equals 14 residues. CDR3 DNA sequence: TGTGCCAGCGGTGGACAGCAAGCGAACACTGAAGCTTTCTTT. It specifies CASGGQQANTEAFF.

This rearrangement joins TRBV29-1 to TRBJ1-2; no firm D call. The CDR3 consists of 12 residues. The V end lost 0 bases, the J end lost 6 bases, and 8 bases lay between the germline ends. Germline assignment: CDR1 SQVTM and CDR2 ANQGSEA. CDR3 protein: CSVEEWEDGYTF. As DNA, the CDR3 is TGCAGCGTTGAAGAATGGGAGGATGGCTACACCTTC. Drawing the rest from reference TRBV29-1 and TRBJ1-2, the complete variable domain is SAVISQKPSRDICQRGTSLTIQCQVDSQVTMMFWYRQQPGQSLTLIATANQGSEATYESGFVIDKFPISRPNLTFSTLTVSNMSPEDSSIYLCSVEEWEDGYTFGSGTRLTVV.

This chain uses TRBV5-1 with TRBJ2-1; D uncertain. The germline V gene encodes CDR1 SGHRS and CDR2 YFSETQ. This CDR3 has 11 amino acids. V was cut by 1 base and J by 13 bases, with 9 bases left in between. The CDR3 loop is CASSLRQAQFF. DNA of the CDR3: TGCGCCAGCAGCTTGCGTCAGGCCCAGTTCTTC.

The chain is built from TRBV15 and TRBJ1-1, with a tentative D call TRBD1 (5 bases). Deletions cut 1 base from V and 1 base from J, with 10 bases between. Germline lookup yields CDR1 LNHNV and CDR2 YYDKDF (reference sequence). This CDR3 has 15 amino acids. This CDR3 reads CATSRVGDWNTEAFF. DNA for the CDR3: TGTGCCACCAGCAGAGTGGGGGACTGGAACACTGAAGCTTTCTTT.

The chain employs TRBV5-6 and TRBJ1-4; a possible D gene is TRBD1 (5 bases). CDR1 and CDR2 (germline): SGHDT, YYEEEE. V shed 3 bases and J shed 3 bases, with 12 bases lying between them. This CDR3 is 15 amino acids long. CDR3 nucleotides: TGTGCCAGCAGCTCGGCGGGGGAGGCTAATGAAAAACTGTTTTTT. Amino acid sequence: CASSSAGEANEKLFF.

The gene calls are TRBV25-1 and TRBJ2-3; the match to TRBD2 covers 7 bases. J gave up 0 bases and V 1 base, and 7 bases lay outside the gene matches. The CDR3 covers 17 residues. Per the germline V gene, CDR1 is MGHDK and CDR2 is SYGVNS. The CDR3 region is CASSEFVVAGSTDTQYF. The CDR3 coding sequence is TGTGCCAGCAGTGAATTTGTGGTAGCGGGCAGCACAGATACGCAGTATTTT.

This clone was counted at least ten times. The V call is TRBV5-1, the J call TRBJ1-1; TRBD1 is a possible D gene (5 bases). Trimming shortened V by 4 bases and J by 1 base, and 11 bases separated the two germline ends. Per germline, CDR1 SGHRS and CDR2 YFSETQ. CDR3 length equals 14 residues. CDR3 sequence reads: CASSQRQSNTEAFF. The CDR3 DNA sequence: TGCGCCAGCAGCCAAAGACAGTCGAACACTGAAGCTTTCTTT. Full variable domain (remainder filled in from reference TRBV5-1 and TRBJ1-1): KAGVTQTPRYLIKTRGQQVTLSCSPISGHRSVSWYQQTPGQGLQFLFEYFSETQRNKGNFPGRFSGRQFSNSRSEMNVSTLELGDSALYLCASSQRQSNTEAFFGQGTRLTVV.

The V gene is TRBV30, the J gene TRBJ1-1; D is uncertain. CDR3 length: 12 residues. V was trimmed by 2 bases and J by 11 bases, leaving 15 bases between them. Per the germline V gene, CDR1 is GTSNPN and CDR2 is SVGIG (reference sequence). The CDR3, as DNA: TGTGCCTGGAGTTTGGCCGGGAGGGAGGCTTTCTTT. This codes for CAWSLAGREAFF.

This clone was seen a few times. The chain employs TRBV5-4 and TRBJ2-7; 8 bases are shared with TRBD1. V lost 4 bases to trimming and J lost 2 bases; unmatched junction nucleotides: 11. Germline CDR1 and CDR2: SGHNT and YYREEE (reference sequence). The CDR3 runs to 16 residues. CDR3 loop: CASSRRQGAMPYEQYF. The CDR3 nucleotides read TGTGCCAGCAGCCGGAGGCAGGGGGCCATGCCCTACGAGCAGTACTTC.

The chain is built from TRBV6-1 and TRBJ2-3; unclear D gene. This CDR3 is 14 amino acids long. V lost 2 bases and J lost 6, with 12 bases in between. Germline CDR1 reads MNHNS; CDR2 reads SASEGT. The CDR3 is CASSENYQRDTQYF. CDR3 in DNA: TGTGCCAGCAGTGAAAACTACCAGAGGGATACGCAGTATTTT.

This clone is a singleton in its sample. This chain connects TRBV5-1 to TRBJ2-5, with TRBD2 identical over 8 bases. J gave up 2 bases and V 4 bases, and 10 bases lay outside the gene matches. Germline-derived CDR1 and CDR2 are SGHRS and YFSETQ. CDR3 length: 16 amino acids. The CDR3 DNA reads as TGCGCCAGCAGCCCCGGCACGGGGGGGCCGCAAGAGACCCAGTACTTC. This sequence encodes CASSPGTGGPQETQYF.

This chain links TRBV7-9 with TRBJ1-1; 7 bases fit TRBD1. Losses at the gene ends were 5 bases for V and 6 bases for J; bases not matched to a gene: 15. Germline loops: CDR1 SEHNR, CDR2 FQNEAQ (reference sequence). This CDR3 is 16 amino acids long. The CDR3 reads CASSPRQGGMEPEAFF. Written as DNA, the CDR3 is TGTGCCAGCAGCCCTAGACAGGGAGGAATGGAACCTGAAGCTTTCTTT.

The chain is built from TRBV5-4 and TRBJ1-2; TRBD1 matches 9 bases. J gave up 4 bases and V 0 bases, and 7 bases lay outside the gene matches. The CDR3 contains 16 residues. Germline-derived CDR1 and CDR2 are SGHNT and YYREEE (reference sequence). The CDR3 bases are TGTGCCAGCAGCTTGGTAGCCTGGGGACAGGGCTATGGCTACACCTTC. It is translated as CASSLVAWGQGYGYTF.

J is TRBJ2-1 and V is TRBV28; 7 nucleotides line up with TRBD1. Per germline, CDR1 MDHEN and CDR2 SYDVKM. CDR3 length equals 14 residues. The J segment lost 4 bases and the V segment lost 6 bases, leaving 6 bases of the junction unmatched. For the CDR3, the DNA is TGTGCCAGCAGCTTAGGGACAGCTTACAATGAGCAGTTCTTC. Translated, it gives CASSLGTAYNEQFF.

The V call is TRBV6-6, the J call TRBJ1-5; 11 nucleotides line up with TRBD1. V lost 9 bases to trimming and J lost 6 bases; unmatched junction nucleotides: 4. The CDR3 loop spans 13 amino acids. Germline CDR1 reads MNHNY; CDR2 reads SVGAGI (reference sequence). This chain's CDR3 is CASTDRGLQPQHF. The CDR3 coding sequence is TGTGCCAGTACGGACAGGGGGCTTCAGCCCCAGCATTTT.

The genes are TRBV6-5 and TRBJ2-2; 10 bases map to TRBD1. With 6 bases clipped from V and 4 bases from J, the junction kept 8 bases outside the gene matches. Germline CDR1 reads MNHEY; CDR2 reads SVGAGI. The CDR3 contains 16 residues. The chain's CDR3 is CASSYRQGAGTGELFF. The CDR3 DNA is TGTGCCAGCAGCTACAGACAGGGGGCGGGCACCGGGGAGCTGTTTTTT.

CDR3 sequence reads: CASSLGTGGYNEQFF. For the CDR3, the DNA is TGCGCCAGCAGCCTCGGGACAGGGGGATACAATGAGCAGTTCTTC. The chain recombines TRBV4-3 with TRBJ2-1; the match to TRBD1 covers 11 bases. V dropped 4 bases and J dropped 4; count of bases not matched to a gene: 3. From germline, CDR1 is LGHNA and CDR2 YSLEER. The CDR3 extends over 15 amino acids.